This TCR beta chain derives from a study of Ad26.COV2.S vaccination and SARS-CoV-2 variants. Study overall: Ad26.COV2.S was injected intramuscularly once or twice, 56 days apart. Points from the study as a whole: Those who received the vaccine showed greater spike-specific TCR breadth than those given placebo. From the TCR breadth and depth analyses, total T cell responses may have been underestimated.

The sample's treatment: approximately 18 received Ad26.COV2.S at low or high dose, single or two shots; 5 received placebo; per-sample allocation not given. Samples analyzed were those drawn on day 63 after the first vaccine or placebo injection. Its platform was an Ad26 vector, and its expressed antigen was Wuhan-strain SARS-CoV-2 spike. V lost 0 bases and J lost 1, with 10 bases in between. Germline values: CDR1 SGHRS, CDR2 YFSETQ. This CDR3 contains 15 residues. Profiling relied on immunoSEQ multiplex PCR, and the TCRdb table lists in-frame clones only, not all of them. Altogether about 500,000 clones are present, approximately 90% being singletons, with the ten largest covering 1.7%. Note on this clone: Antigen unknown.

The source of this sequence is a person aged 18-60 years who received the Ad26.COV2.S COVID-19 vaccine or a placebo. The rearrangement joins TRBV5-1 to TRBJ1-1; the D gene is possibly TRBD1 (5 bases). The input for sequencing was peripheral blood, taken in a trial of Ad26.COV2.S vaccine versus placebo. CDR3 region: CASSLDPDRNTEAFF. In DNA, the CDR3 is TGCGCCAGCAGCTTGGACCCCGACAGGAACACTGAAGCTTTCTTT.